This passage covers 10 T cell receptor beta chains from one sample sequenced in a study of T cell responses to AZD1222 COVID-19 vaccine. Profiling relied on immunoSEQ multiplex PCR, and the TCRdb table lists in-frame clones only, not all of them. The sample lists 150,000 or so clones, under 95% seen once, with around 1.9% in the top ten. The material was peripheral blood, obtained on day 0 of AZD1222 vaccination. These receptors all come from an adult in good health.

The chain recombines TRBV11-2 with TRBJ2-7; D remains unclear. In germline, CDR1 is SGHAT, CDR2 FQNNGV. V lost 4 bases and J lost 0, with 13 bases in between. This CDR3 contains 15 residues. CDR3 loop: CASSYTESSSYEQYF. DNA for the CDR3: TGTGCCAGCAGCTATACAGAATCGAGCTCCTACGAGCAGTACTTC.

The rearrangement uses TRBV19 and TRBJ1-2, with TRBD1 matching 7 bases. The CDR3 is 16 amino acids. The germline V gene encodes CDR1 LNHDA and CDR2 SQIVND (reference sequence). Unmatched junction bases numbered 17, after V lost 5 bases and J lost 8 bases. This chain's CDR3 is CASSLSPDRVPMGYTF. The CDR3 DNA reads TGTGCCAGTAGTCTCTCCCCCGACAGGGTCCCTATGGGCTACACCTTC.

V usage is TRBV3-1 (or the pseudogene TRBV3-2) and J usage is TRBJ1-3; D gene ambiguous. Trimming shortened V by 4 bases and J by 4 bases, and 8 bases separated the two germline ends. This CDR3 is built from 13 residues. Germline-derived CDR1 and CDR2 are LGHDT and YNNKEL (reference sequence). The CDR3 protein is CASSPQAGNTIYF. The CDR3 DNA reads TGTGCCAGCAGCCCACAAGCAGGAAACACCATATATTTT.

The chain is built from TRBV11-3 and TRBJ2-5; TRBD1 matches 7 bases. This CDR3 is built from 13 residues. The germline V gene encodes CDR1 SGHNT and CDR2 YENEEA. With V trimmed by 5 bases and J by 2 bases, 2 bases remained unmatched. In DNA, the CDR3 is TGTGCCAGCAGCCTGGGACAGCAAGAGACCCAGTACTTC. The encoded protein is CASSLGQQETQYF.

V is TRBV7-2 and J is TRBJ1-1; tentatively, D is TRBD1 (5 bases). The V and J ends lost 5 bases and 2 bases respectively, with 12 bases between them. This CDR3 region has 14 residues. The V gene's germline CDR1 is SGHTA and CDR2 FQGNSA. CDR3 residues: CASSQGGVNTEAFF. The DNA of the CDR3 is TGTGCCAGCAGCCAGGGCGGGGTCAACACTGAAGCTTTCTTT.

This clone appeared once. The chain recombines TRBV24-1 with TRBJ2-7; D unresolved. CDR1 is KGHDR and CDR2 is SFDVKD in the germline V gene. This CDR3 contains 13 residues. V dropped 4 bases and J dropped 6 bases, with 12 bases sitting between them. The CDR3 DNA sequence: TGTGCCACCAGTGACAACCATAAGCCCGAGCAGTACTTC. Translation gives CATSDNHKPEQYF.

There are a few counts of this clone. The chain has TRBV9 and TRBJ1-4; TRBD1 aligns across 10 bases. CDR3 size: 12 residues. With V trimmed by 4 bases and J by 10 bases, 1 base remained unmatched. Germline-derived CDR1 and CDR2 are SGDLS and YYNGEE. This chain's CDR3 is CASSRDRGKLFF. The DNA of the CDR3 is TGTGCCAGCAGCCGGGACAGGGGAAAACTGTTTTTT.

V gene TRBV5-1 combines with J gene TRBJ1-3; weak D call: TRBD1 (5 bases). Germline assignment: CDR1 SGHRS and CDR2 YFSETQ. This CDR3 is built from 15 residues. V shed 2 bases and J shed 1 base, with 10 bases lying between them. The CDR3 DNA sequence: TGCGCCAGCAGCTTAATATCAGGGTCTGGAAACACCATATATTTT. This codes for CASSLISGSGNTIYF.

The rearrangement joins TRBV7-9 to TRBJ1-2, with TRBD1 matching 8 bases. CDR1 is SEHNR and CDR2 is FQNEAQ in the germline V gene (reference sequence). The CDR3 is 15 residues long. The V and J ends lost 1 base and 5 bases, in that order; junction bases with no gene match: 6. CDR3: CASSLGGTGGYGYTF. The CDR3, as DNA: TGTGCCAGCAGCTTAGGTGGAACAGGGGGGTATGGCTACACCTTC.

The CDR3 here is CSASGQGALGYTF. The CDR3 region has the DNA TGCAGCGCCTCGGGGCAGGGGGCGCTTGGCTACACCTTC. V and J are TRBV29-1 and TRBJ1-2; 8 bases are shared with TRBD1. After removal of 7 bases from V and 7 bases from J, the junction contained 11 bases not matched to a gene. Germline V lookup: CDR1 SQVTM, CDR2 ANQGSEA. This CDR3 is built from 13 residues.